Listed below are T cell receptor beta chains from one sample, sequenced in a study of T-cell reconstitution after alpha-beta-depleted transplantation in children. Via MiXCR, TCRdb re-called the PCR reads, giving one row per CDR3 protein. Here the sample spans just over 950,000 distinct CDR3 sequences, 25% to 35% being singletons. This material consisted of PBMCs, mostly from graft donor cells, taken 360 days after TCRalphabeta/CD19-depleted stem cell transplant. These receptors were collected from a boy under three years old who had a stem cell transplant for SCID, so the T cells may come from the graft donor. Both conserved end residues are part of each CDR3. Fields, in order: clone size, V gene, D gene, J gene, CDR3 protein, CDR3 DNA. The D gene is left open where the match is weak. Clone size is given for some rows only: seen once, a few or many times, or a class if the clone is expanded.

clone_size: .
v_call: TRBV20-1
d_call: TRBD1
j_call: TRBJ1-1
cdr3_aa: CSAVQGLDTEAFF
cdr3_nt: TGCAGTGCTGTACAGGGGCTGGACACTGAAGCTTTCTTT

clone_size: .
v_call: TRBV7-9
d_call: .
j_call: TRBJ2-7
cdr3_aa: CASVDNAYEQYF
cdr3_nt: TGTGCCAGCGTGGACAATGCCTACGAGCAGTACTTC

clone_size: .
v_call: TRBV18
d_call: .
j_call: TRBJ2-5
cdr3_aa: CASSPTGRIQETQYF
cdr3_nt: TGTGCCAGCTCACCAACGGGACGGATCCAAGAGACCCAGTACTTC

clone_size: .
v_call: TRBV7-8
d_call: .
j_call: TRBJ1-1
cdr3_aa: CASSSDRDGPEAFF
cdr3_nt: TGTGCCAGCAGCTCAGACCGGGACGGACCTGAAGCTTTCTTT

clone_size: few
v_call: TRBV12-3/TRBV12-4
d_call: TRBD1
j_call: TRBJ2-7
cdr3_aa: CASSPGQGTSYEQYF
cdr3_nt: TGTGCCAGCAGCCCCGGACAGGGGACATCCTACGAGCAGTACTTC

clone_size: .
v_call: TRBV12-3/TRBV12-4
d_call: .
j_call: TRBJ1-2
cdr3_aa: CASTRGPRGAYGYTF
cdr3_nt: TGTGCCAGCACCCGGGGACCCAGAGGAGCCTATGGCTACACCTTC

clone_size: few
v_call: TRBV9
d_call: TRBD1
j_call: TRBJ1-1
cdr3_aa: CASGRMTGVVNTEAFF
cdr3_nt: TGTGCCAGCGGTAGAATGACAGGGGTAGTGAACACTGAAGCTTTCTTT

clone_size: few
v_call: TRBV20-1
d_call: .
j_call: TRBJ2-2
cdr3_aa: CSARVSWPRESGELFF
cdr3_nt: TGCAGTGCTAGAGTGAGCTGGCCGCGTGAGAGCGGGGAGCTGTTTTTT

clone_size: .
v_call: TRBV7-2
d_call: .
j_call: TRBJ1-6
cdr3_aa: CASSLNVWDSPLHF
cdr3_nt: TGTGCCAGCAGCTTAAATGTCTGGGACTCACCCCTCCACTTT

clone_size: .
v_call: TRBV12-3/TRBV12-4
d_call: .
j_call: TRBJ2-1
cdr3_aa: CASTQFRIPRGEQFF
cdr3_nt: TGTGCCAGCACCCAATTCCGGATTCCGAGGGGGGAGCAGTTCTTC

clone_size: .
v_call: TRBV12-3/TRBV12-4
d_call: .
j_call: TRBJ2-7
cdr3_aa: CASQSGQSLTYEQYF
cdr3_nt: TGTGCCTCTCAATCAGGGCAAAGTCTAACCTACGAGCAGTACTTC

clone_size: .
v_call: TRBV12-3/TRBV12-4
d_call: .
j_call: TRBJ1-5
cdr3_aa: CASSLGEKPQHF
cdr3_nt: TGTGCCAGCAGTCTTGGCGAGAAGCCCCAGCATTTT

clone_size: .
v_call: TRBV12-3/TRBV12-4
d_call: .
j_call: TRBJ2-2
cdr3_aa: CASSFGRVANTGELFF
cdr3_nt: TGTGCCAGCAGTTTCGGCAGGGTTGCTAACACCGGGGAGCTGTTTTTT

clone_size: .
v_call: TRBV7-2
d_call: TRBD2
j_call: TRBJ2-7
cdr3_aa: CASSLGFAGGSYEQYF
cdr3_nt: TGTGCCAGCAGCTTAGGATTTGCGGGAGGGTCCTACGAGCAGTACTTC

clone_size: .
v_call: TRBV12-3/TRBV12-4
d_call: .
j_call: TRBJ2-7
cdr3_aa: CASSFSTSYRQYF
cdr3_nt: TGTGCCAGCAGTTTCTCGACAAGTTATAGGCAGTACTTC

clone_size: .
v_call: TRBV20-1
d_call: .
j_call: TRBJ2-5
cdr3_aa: CSASPLETQYF
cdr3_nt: TGCAGTGCTAGCCCCCTAGAGACCCAGTACTTC

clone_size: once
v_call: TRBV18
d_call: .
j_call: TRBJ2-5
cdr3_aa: CASSRYPQYGIEETQYF
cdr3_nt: TGTGCCAGCTCACGGTACCCCCAGTATGGGATTGAAGAGACCCAGTACTTC

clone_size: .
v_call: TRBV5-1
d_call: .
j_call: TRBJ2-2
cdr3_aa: CASSPGTRLAINTGELFF
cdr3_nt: TGCGCCAGCAGCCCCGGGACCCGCCTTGCGATTAACACCGGGGAGCTGTTTTTT

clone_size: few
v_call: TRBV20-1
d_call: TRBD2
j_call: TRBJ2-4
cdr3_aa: CSAINPGLASKNIQYF
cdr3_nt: TGCAGTGCTATAAATCCGGGACTAGCCTCCAAAAACATTCAGTACTTC

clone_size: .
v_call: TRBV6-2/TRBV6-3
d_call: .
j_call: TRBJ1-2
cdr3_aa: CASMRTGRINYGYTF
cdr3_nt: TGTGCCAGTATGCGGACGGGCCGAATTAACTATGGCTACACCTTC

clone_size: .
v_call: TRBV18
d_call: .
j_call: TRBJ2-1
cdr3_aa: CASSATTGTKARNEQFF
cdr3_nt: TGTGCCAGCTCAGCTACCACAGGGACGAAGGCAAGAAATGAGCAGTTCTTC

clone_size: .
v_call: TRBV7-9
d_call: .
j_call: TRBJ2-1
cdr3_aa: CASSTGLGLYNEQFF
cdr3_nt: TGTGCCAGCAGCACAGGGCTCGGGCTCTACAATGAGCAGTTCTTC

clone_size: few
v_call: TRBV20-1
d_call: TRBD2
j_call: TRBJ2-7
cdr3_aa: CSAKLAGSYEQYF
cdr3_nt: TGCAGTGCTAAACTAGCGGGCTCCTACGAGCAGTACTTC

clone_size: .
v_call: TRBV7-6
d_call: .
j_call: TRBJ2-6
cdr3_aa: CASSPQQVPSGANVLTF
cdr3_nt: TGTGCCAGCAGCCCCCAACAGGTGCCCTCTGGGGCCAACGTCCTGACTTTC

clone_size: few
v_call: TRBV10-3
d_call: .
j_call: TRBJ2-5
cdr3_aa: CAIASGYQETQYF
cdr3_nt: TGTGCCATCGCCAGCGGATACCAAGAGACCCAGTACTTC

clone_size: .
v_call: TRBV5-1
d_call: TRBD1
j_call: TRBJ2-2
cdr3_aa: CASSKSTGTGDTGELFF
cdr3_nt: TGCGCCAGCAGCAAAAGTACCGGGACAGGGGACACCGGGGAGCTGTTTTTT

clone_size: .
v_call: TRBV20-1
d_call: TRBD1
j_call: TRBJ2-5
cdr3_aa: CSAGRTGEGETQYF
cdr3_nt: TGCAGTGCTGGGAGGACAGGGGAGGGGGAGACCCAGTACTTC

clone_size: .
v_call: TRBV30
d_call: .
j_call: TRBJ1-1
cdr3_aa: CAWTIDRLNTEAFF
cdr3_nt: TGTGCCTGGACCATAGACAGGTTGAACACTGAAGCTTTCTTT

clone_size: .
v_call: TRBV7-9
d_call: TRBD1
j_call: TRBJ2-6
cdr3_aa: CASSTGTGSAGANVLTF
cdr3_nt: TGTGCCAGCAGCACCGGGACAGGTTCAGCTGGGGCCAACGTCCTGACTTTC

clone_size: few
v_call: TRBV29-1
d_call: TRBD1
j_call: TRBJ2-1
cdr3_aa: CSVSGTGRDEQFF
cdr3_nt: TGCAGCGTTTCCGGGACAGGGAGGGATGAGCAGTTCTTC

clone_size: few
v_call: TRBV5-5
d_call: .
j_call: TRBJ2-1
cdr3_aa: CASSWSGARDNEQFF
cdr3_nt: TGTGCCAGCAGCTGGTCCGGGGCTCGGGACAATGAGCAGTTCTTC

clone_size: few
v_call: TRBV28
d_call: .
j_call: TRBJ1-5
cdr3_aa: CASSLMGSQPQHF
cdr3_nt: TGTGCCAGCAGTTTAATGGGATCCCAGCCCCAGCATTTT

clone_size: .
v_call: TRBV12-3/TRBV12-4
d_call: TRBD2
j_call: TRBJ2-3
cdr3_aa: CASSLHPAGGPGTQYF
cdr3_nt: TGTGCCAGCAGTTTACACCCAGCGGGGGGGCCTGGTACGCAGTATTTT

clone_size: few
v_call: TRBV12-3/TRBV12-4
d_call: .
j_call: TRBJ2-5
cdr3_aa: CASSFGARLGTQYF
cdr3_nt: TGTGCCAGCAGTTTCGGGGCCCGGTTAGGGACCCAGTACTTC

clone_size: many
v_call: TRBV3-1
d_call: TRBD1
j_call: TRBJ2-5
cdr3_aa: CASSHQGAKQYF
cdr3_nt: TGTGCCAGCAGCCATCAGGGGGCCAAGCAGTACTTC

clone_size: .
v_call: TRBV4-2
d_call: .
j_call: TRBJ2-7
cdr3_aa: CASSQDSLYEQYF
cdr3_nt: TGTGCCAGCAGCCAAGACTCCCTCTACGAGCAGTACTTC

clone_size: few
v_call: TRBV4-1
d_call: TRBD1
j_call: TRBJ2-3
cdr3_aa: CASSQERGHSTDTQYF
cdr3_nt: TGCGCCAGCAGCCAAGAAAGGGGGCACTCCACAGATACGCAGTATTTT